These 16 T cell receptor beta chains came from one sample sequenced in a study of blood T cell repertoires in COVID-19. Generated by immunoSEQ multiplex PCR, the TCRdb table keeps only in-frame clones and is missing some. Among around 100,000 clones listed, about 88% were seen once. Sequencing was done on a sample of peripheral blood. The receptors derive from a man in his forties with acute or convalescent COVID-19.

V is TRBV27 and J is TRBJ2-1; D not certain. CDR1 is MNHEY, CDR2 SMNVEV, per germline (reference sequence). V lost 5 bases and J 9 bases, leaving 26 bases between the germline ends. The CDR3 contains 17 residues. The chain's CDR3 is CASSPQPVVAPTGEQFF. The CDR3 coding sequence is TGTGCCAGCAGTCCCCAGCCCGTTGTGGCCCCGACGGGTGAGCAGTTCTTC.

This clone was seen only a few times. This CDR3 is CASALGRMAEAFF. The CDR3 region has the DNA TGTGCCAGCGCGTTAGGGAGGATGGCTGAAGCTTTCTTT. The chain uses TRBV6-5 and TRBJ1-1; no reliable D call. The CDR3 is 13 amino acids. The germline V gene has CDR1 MNHEY and CDR2 SVGAGI. The ends were cut back, 8 bases at V and 6 bases at J, with 16 bases in the middle.

This clone was counted a single time. The chain couples TRBV12-3 or TRBV12-4 to TRBJ1-6; possibly TRBD1 for D (5 bases). Trimming shortened V by 3 bases and J by 8 bases, and 8 bases separated the two germline ends. The CDR3 spans 13 residues. CDR3 sequence: CASSLTDYSPLHF. As DNA, the CDR3 is TGTGCCAGCAGTTTGACAGACTATTCACCCCTCCACTTT.

The genes are TRBV5-1 and TRBJ1-1, with TRBD1 identical over 7 bases. The germline CDR1 and CDR2 sequences are SGHRS and YFSETQ. This CDR3 contains 15 residues. Unmatched junction bases numbered 10, after V lost 7 bases and J lost 1 base. The CDR3, as DNA: TGCGCCAGCGCAATGACAGGGCTCGCGAACACTGAAGCTTTCTTT. It encodes CASAMTGLANTEAFF. Variable domain in full (rest from reference TRBV5-1 and TRBJ1-1): KAGVTQTPRYLIKTRGQQVTLSCSPISGHRSVSWYQQTPGQGLQFLFEYFSETQRNKGNFPGRFSGRQFSNSRSEMNVSTLELGDSALYLCASAMTGLANTEAFFGQGTRLTVV.

The chain recombines TRBV7-2 with TRBJ1-1; D not resolved. V was pared by 1 base and J by 8 bases, with 8 bases between. Germline V lookup: CDR1 SGHTA, CDR2 FQGNSA. This CDR3 has 12 residues. The DNA of the CDR3 is TGTGCCAGCAGCTTAGATGTCAGAGAAGCTTTCTTT. This sequence encodes CASSLDVREAFF.

V usage is TRBV6-5 and J usage is TRBJ1-1; TRBD1 matches at 9 bases. The CDR3 covers 15 residues. J gave up 8 bases and V 0 bases, and 7 bases lay outside the gene matches. Germline lookup yields CDR1 MNHEY and CDR2 SVGAGI. CDR3 DNA: TGTGCCAGCAGTTACTCGAGGGGGACAGGGCCCGAAGCTTTCTTT. Amino acids: CASSYSRGTGPEAFF.

The chain combines TRBV19 with TRBJ1-1; TRBD1 matches at 9 bases. The CDR3 totals 16 residues. Germline CDR1 LNHDA, CDR2 SQIVND (reference sequence). V lost 7 bases and J lost 1; bases outside the gene matches: 10. The CDR3 sequence: CASTADRGLQNTEAFF. The CDR3 DNA is TGTGCCAGTACCGCTGACAGGGGGTTGCAGAACACTGAAGCTTTCTTT.

This clone appeared a single time. The chain uses TRBV7-9 and TRBJ2-5; the match to TRBD2 covers 8 bases. V gave up 3 bases and J gave up 3 bases; unmatched junction bases: 6. The CDR3 covers 15 residues. Germline-derived CDR1 and CDR2 are SEHNR and FQNEAQ (reference sequence). The CDR3 nucleotides read TGTGCCAGCAGCTTCGGGGGGGCCCCAGAAGAGACCCAGTACTTC. Its protein product is CASSFGGAPEETQYF.

V is TRBV7-3 and J is TRBJ1-1, with no clear D. The ends were cut back, 5 bases at V and 1 base at J, with 8 bases in the middle. The CDR3 covers 13 residues. Germline V gene data show CDR1 as SGHTA and CDR2 as FQGTGA. The DNA for the CDR3 is TGTGCCAGCAGCACACAGACGAACACTGAAGCTTTCTTT. This encodes CASSTQTNTEAFF.

The chain links TRBV27 to TRBJ2-2, with 8 bases lining up with TRBD2. The V segment lost 5 bases and the J segment 5 bases; nucleotides outside the gene matches: 7. This CDR3 contains 15 residues. The germline V gene encodes CDR1 MNHEY and CDR2 SMNVEV (reference sequence). CDR3 nucleotides: TGTGCCAGCAGTACCAGACTAGCGTGGACCGGGGAGCTGTTTTTT. This codes for CASSTRLAWTGELFF.

CDR3 DNA sequence: TGTGCCAGCAGCTTTTCTTACCAAGAGACCCAGTACTTC. Protein sequence: CASSFSYQETQYF. This chain links TRBV7-9 with TRBJ2-5; D ambiguous. Between the trimmed V and J ends, which lost 3 bases and 0 bases, there was a span of 5 bases. Germline CDR1 reads SEHNR; CDR2 reads FQNEAQ (reference sequence). The CDR3 totals 13 residues.

The chain uses TRBV21-1 and TRBJ2-1; TRBD2 is the table's D call and was not checked against the DNA. TRBV21-1 represents a pseudogene. This CDR3 is 19 amino acids long. The CDR3 reads CASSQDGMASGRHYNEQFF. The CDR3 nucleotides are TGTGCCAGCAGCCAAGACGGCATGGCTAGCGGGAGGCATTACAATGAGCAGTTCTTC.

The J gene is TRBJ2-2, the V gene TRBV7-9, with D possibly being TRBD1 (5 bases). V lost 10 bases to trimming and J lost 4 bases, with 19 bases between them. Germline CDR1 and CDR2: SEHNR and FQNEAQ (reference sequence). The CDR3 sequence is 15 residues long. CDR3 DNA sequence: TGTGCCAACCCGCCAGGGCAGGGAACCACCGGGGAGCTGTTTTTT. It encodes CANPPGQGTTGELFF.

The V call is TRBV28, the J call TRBJ1-1; TRBD1 aligns across 8 bases. Per germline, CDR1 MDHEN and CDR2 SYDVKM. Trimming removed 3 bases from V and 0 bases from J; junction bases left unmatched: 6. This CDR3 spans 16 amino acids. The DNA of the CDR3 is TGTGCCAGCAGTTTCAGGGGGCGAGGGCTGAACACTGAAGCTTTCTTT. It is translated as CASSFRGRGLNTEAFF.

Concerning this clone itself: Other DNA sequences in the sample encode the same CDR3. The chain combines TRBV19 with TRBJ2-1, with 10 bases lining up with TRBD2. The V and J ends lost 5 bases and 4 bases, in that order; junction bases with no gene match: 8. Germline CDR1 LNHDA, CDR2 SQIVND (reference sequence). The CDR3 consists of 16 residues. CDR3 in amino acids: CASSLGLAGAYNEQFF. CDR3 coding DNA: TGTGCCAGTAGTTTAGGGCTAGCGGGAGCGTACAATGAGCAGTTCTTC.

This clone was detected once. The chain carries TRBV3-1 (or the pseudogene TRBV3-2) and TRBJ2-5, with D unclear. There are 16 residues in the CDR3. Trimming removed 0 bases at V and 1 base at J, with 12 bases between. From germline, CDR1 is LGHDT and CDR2 YNNKEL (reference sequence). Here the CDR3 DNA reads TGTGCCAGCAGCCAAGATAGGCTAGTGGGCCAAGAGACCCAGTACTTC. Amino acid sequence: CASSQDRLVGQETQYF.